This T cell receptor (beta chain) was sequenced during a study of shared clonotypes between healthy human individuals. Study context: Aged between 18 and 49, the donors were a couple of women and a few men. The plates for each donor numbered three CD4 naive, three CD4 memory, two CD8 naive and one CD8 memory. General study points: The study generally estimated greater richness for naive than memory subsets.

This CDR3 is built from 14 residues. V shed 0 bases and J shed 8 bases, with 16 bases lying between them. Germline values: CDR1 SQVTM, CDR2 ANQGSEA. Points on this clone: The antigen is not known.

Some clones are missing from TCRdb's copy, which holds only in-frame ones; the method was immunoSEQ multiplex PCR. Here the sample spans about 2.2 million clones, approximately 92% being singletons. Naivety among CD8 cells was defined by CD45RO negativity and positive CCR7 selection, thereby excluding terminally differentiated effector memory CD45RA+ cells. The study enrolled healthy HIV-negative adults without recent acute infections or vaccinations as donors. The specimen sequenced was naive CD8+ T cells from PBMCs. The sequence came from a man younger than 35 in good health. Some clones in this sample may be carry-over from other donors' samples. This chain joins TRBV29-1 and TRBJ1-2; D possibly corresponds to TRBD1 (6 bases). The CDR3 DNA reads TGCAGCGTTGAAGAGAGAATTGGGGGCTACGGCTACACCTTC. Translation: CSVEERIGGYGYTF.